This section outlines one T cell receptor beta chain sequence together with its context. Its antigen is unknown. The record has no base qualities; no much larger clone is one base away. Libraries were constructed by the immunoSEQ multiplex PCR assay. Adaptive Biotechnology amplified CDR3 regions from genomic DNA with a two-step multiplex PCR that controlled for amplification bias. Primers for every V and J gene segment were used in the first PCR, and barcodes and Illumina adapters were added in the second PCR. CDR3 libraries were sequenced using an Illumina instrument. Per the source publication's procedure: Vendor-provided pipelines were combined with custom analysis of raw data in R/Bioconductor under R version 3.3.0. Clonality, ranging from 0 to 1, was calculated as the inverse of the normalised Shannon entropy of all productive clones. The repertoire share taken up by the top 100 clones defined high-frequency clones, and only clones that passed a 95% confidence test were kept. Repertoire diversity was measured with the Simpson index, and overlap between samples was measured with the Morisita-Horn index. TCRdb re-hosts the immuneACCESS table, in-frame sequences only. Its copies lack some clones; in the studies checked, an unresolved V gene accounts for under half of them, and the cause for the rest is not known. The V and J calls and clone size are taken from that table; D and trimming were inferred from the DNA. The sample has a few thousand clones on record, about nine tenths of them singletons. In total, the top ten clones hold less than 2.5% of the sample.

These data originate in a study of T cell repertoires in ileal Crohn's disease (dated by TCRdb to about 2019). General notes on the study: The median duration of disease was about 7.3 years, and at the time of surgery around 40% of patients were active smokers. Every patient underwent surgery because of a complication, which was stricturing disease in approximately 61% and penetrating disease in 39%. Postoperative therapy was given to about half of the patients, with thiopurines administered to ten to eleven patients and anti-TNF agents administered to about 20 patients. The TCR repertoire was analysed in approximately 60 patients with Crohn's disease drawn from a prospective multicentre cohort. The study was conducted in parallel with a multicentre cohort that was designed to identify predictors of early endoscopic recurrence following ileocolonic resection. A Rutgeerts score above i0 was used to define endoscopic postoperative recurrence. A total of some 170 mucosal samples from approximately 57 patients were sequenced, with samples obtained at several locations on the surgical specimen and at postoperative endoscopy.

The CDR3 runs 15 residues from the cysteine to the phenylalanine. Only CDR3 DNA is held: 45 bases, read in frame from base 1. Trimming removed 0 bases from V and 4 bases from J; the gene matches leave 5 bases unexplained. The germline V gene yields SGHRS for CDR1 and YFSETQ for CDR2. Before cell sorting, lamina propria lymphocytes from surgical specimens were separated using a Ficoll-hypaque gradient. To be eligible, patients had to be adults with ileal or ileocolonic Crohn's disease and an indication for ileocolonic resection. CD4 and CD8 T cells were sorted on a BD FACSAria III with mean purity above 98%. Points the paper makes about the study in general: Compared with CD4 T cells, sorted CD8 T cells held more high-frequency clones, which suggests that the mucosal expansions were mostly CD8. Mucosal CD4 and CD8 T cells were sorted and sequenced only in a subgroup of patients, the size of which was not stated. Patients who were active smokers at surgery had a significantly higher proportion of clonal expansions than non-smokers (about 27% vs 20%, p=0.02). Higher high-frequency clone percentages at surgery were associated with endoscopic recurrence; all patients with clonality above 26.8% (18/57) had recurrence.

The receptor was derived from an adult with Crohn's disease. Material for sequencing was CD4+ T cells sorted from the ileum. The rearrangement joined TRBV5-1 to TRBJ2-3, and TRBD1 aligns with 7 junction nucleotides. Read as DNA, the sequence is TGCGCCAGCAGCTTGGTCCTCAGGGGGTCAGATACGCAGTATTTT. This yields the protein CASSLVLRGSDTQYF.